This T cell receptor (beta chain) was sequenced during a study of somatic mutations in cytotoxic T cells in rheumatoid arthritis. Overall study context: T-cell populations stained with V beta antibodies were in some cases flow-sorted at nearly 100% purity, including V beta1+ cells that were sequenced for TCRB.

Germline V CDR1 and CDR2: SGHKS, YYEKEE (reference sequence). The CDR3 extends over 13 amino acids. V lost 3 bases and J lost 6, with 13 bases in between. Clones were sequenced by immunoSEQ multiplex PCR, and TCRdb holds only the in-frame ones, with some missing. There are 15,000 or so clones in the sample; 82% occur only once, and more than 15% lies in the top ten. Of note for this clone: The target antigen is unknown.

Study observations and caveats: Slight TRBV07 underrepresentation in rheumatoid arthritis patients went unadjusted for multiple comparisons. The largest CD8+ clone made up over 20% of CD8+ cells in about an eighth of the roughly 60 patients.

Flow cytometry was used to check the purity of CD4+ and CD8+ cells, which had been isolated by positive magnetic bead selection. The sequenced sample was CD8+ T cells sorted from blood. V gene TRBV5-5 combines with J gene TRBJ2-7, with a possible D match to TRBD1 (6 bases). The source is a woman aged 45-59 years with rheumatoid arthritis. The CDR3 DNA reads TGTGCCAGCAGCTCACTCACAGGGCTCGAGCAGTACTTC. Translation gives CASSSLTGLEQYF.